A selection of T cell receptor beta chains follows, all from one sample in a study of blood T cell repertoires in COVID-19. Generated by immunoSEQ multiplex PCR, the TCRdb table keeps only in-frame clones and is missing some. The sample has about 180,000 clones, just over 85% seen once. Sequenced: peripheral blood. These receptor sequences come from a man aged 45-65 years with active or convalescent COVID-19. Each CDR3 is given with its conserved first and last residue.

j_call	v_call	cdr3_aa
TRBJ2-1	TRBV6-5	CASRDLAGSGNEQFF
TRBJ1-2	TRBV7-9	CASRGDSGTYGYTF
TRBJ2-1	TRBV5-5	CASSPTSDNEQFF
TRBJ2-1	TRBV6-1	CASSGTGALPYNEQFF
TRBJ2-1	TRBV5-6	CASSGGLTALYNEQFF
TRBJ1-5	TRBV4-1	CASSQEGSTNQPQHF
TRBJ1-3	TRBV12-3/TRBV12-4	CASTQRGNTIYF
TRBJ2-7	TRBV14	CASSRKQATSYEQYF
TRBJ1-1	TRBV28	CASRSTQAATEAFF
TRBJ1-5	TRBV27	CASREQGGNQPQHF
TRBJ1-3	TRBV7-9	CASRQGSGNTIYF
TRBJ2-1	TRBV6-5	CASSWTGRPYNEQFF
TRBJ2-1	TRBV29-1	CSVRLAGESYNEQFF
TRBJ1-1	TRBV6-6	CASSYSKQGEAFF
TRBJ2-1	TRBV28	CASSLNSNNEQFF
TRBJ2-2	TRBV6-5	CASTSAMRTGELFF
TRBJ1-1	TRBV19	CASSRTGLTEAFF
TRBJ2-3	TRBV3-1/TRBV3-2	CASTLALGGSTDTQYF
TRBJ2-6	TRBV5-4	CASSSPGSGANVLTF
TRBJ1-1	TRBV24-1	CATSNPGYTEAFF
TRBJ1-3	TRBV9	CASSAKSVEGKISGNTIYF
TRBJ1-5	TRBV25-1	CASSEYGVNQPQHF
TRBJ2-1	TRBV24-1	CATSDFQGANYNEQFF
TRBJ2-4	TRBV25-1	CASSGGVKAYIQYF
TRBJ2-2	TRBV6-2/TRBV6-3	CASSDRVNTGELFF
TRBJ1-5	TRBV3-1/TRBV3-2	CASSPTEAQPQHF
TRBJ2-7	TRBV7-2	CASSPGRGGSSYEQYF
TRBJ1-2	TRBV2	CASEIQVFYGYTF
TRBJ2-2	TRBV4-3	CASSQDSNTGELFF
TRBJ2-1	TRBV5-6	CASSHAPVNEQFF
TRBJ1-5	TRBV3-1/TRBV3-2	CASSSSGGGQPQHF
TRBJ1-1	TRBV4-3	CASALDRAYEAFF
TRBJ2-3	TRBV24-1	CATMGPDTQYF
TRBJ1-5	TRBV18	CASSRESNQPQHF
TRBJ2-7	TRBV12-3/TRBV12-4	CASSFGAGYEQYF
TRBJ1-2	TRBV2	CANGLGSGISTRNYGYTF
TRBJ1-2	TRBV7-9	CASRKDSNLNYGYTF
TRBJ2-3	TRBV20-1	CSASVRAEGQDTQYF
TRBJ2-2	TRBV11-3	CASSLESYTGELFF
TRBJ2-7	TRBV28	CAIRGQGKGGVSYEQYF
TRBJ1-2	TRBV19	CASSIRGQEYYGYTF
TRBJ2-5	TRBV6-1	CASSEQRGPQETQYF
TRBJ1-1	TRBV18	CASSYQGVYTEAFF
TRBJ2-5	TRBV29-1	CSAATNQQETQYF
TRBJ1-4	TRBV4-1	CASSLRELSDEKLFF
TRBJ1-1	TRBV5-1	CASSLDRGINTEAFF
TRBJ2-1	TRBV5-1	CASSFESVWNEQFF
TRBJ2-3	TRBV19	CASSGGLAGGSDTQYF